This TCR beta chain originates from a study of glioma-infiltrating T cells. Study-level results: Above-expected tissue-blood divergence occurred in all gliomas, most in low-grade ones. A blood CDR3 motif signature was depleted in highly divergent patients.

As concerns this clonotype: Its antigen remains unknown. The junction departs from the called germline gene at one end, perhaps through a read error.

The iRepertoire nested amplicon-rescue multiplex PCR amplified TCR alpha and beta CDR3s from RNA. TCRdb re-called the multiplex PCR reads with MiXCR, one entry per CDR3 protein. The repertoire has approximately 400,000 distinct CDR3 sequences, 35% to 45% of them found once; the top ten carry around 12%. This CDR3 contains 19 residues. Germline loops: CDR1 SEHNR, CDR2 FQNEAQ (reference sequence). This clonotype was obtained from a human donor with low-grade glioma or glioblastoma, undergoing nonglioma brain surgery, or in good health (not recorded which). Sequencing was performed on glioma tissue, nonneoplastic brain tissue, or PBMCs (not recorded which). The J gene is TRBJ2-7, the V gene TRBV7-9, with TRBD2 as a possible D gene (6 bases). The CDR3 nucleotides read TGTGCCAGCAGCATCCGGCCCCCGGGGGAGACCTCGGGCTCCTACGAGCAGTACTTT. This gives the protein CASSIRPPGETSGSYEQYF.